The next 17 T cell receptor beta chains were all read from a single sample in a study of T cell changes during pregnancy in multiple sclerosis. Method: immunoSEQ multiplex PCR; TCRdb's copy keeps in-frame clones and lacks some. The table includes 73,000 or so clones, almost 90% detected once. The sample was peripheral blood, taken after pregnancy. The source is a female donor in good health, enrolled as a control in a pregnancy study.

The chain uses TRBV29-1 and TRBJ1-5, with 7 bases matching TRBD1. The V and J ends lost 6 bases and 5 bases, in that order; junction bases with no gene match: 7. CDR1 and CDR2 from the germline V gene are SQVTM and ANQGSEA. The length of the CDR3 is 13 residues. The CDR3 region has the DNA TGCAGCGTCCAGGGGGGTAGAGATCAGCCCCAGCATTTT. It specifies CSVQGGRDQPQHF. The whole variable domain, filled in from reference TRBV29-1 and TRBJ1-5, reads SAVISQKPSRDICQRGTSLTIQCQVDSQVTMMFWYRQQPGQSLTLIATANQGSEATYESGFVIDKFPISRPNLTFSTLTVSNMSPEDSSIYLCSVQGGRDQPQHFGDGTRLSIL.

The chain joins TRBV21-1 to TRBJ2-7; TRBD2 was called by the table and not checked on the DNA. TRBV21-1 is a pseudogene. The CDR3 has 17 residues. For the CDR3, the DNA is TGTGCCAGCAGCCCCGGGACAGGGACTAGCGGCCCCTACGAGCAGTACTTC. Its protein is CASSPGTGTSGPYEQYF.

This chain connects TRBV21-1 to TRBJ2-2; the DNA was not compared with TRBD2, the D call given in the table. TRBV21-1 is shown as a pseudogene. This CDR3 contains 17 residues. CDR3 DNA sequence: TGTGCCAGCAGCCCCCCCATGCGCGTAGATAACACCGGGGAGCTGTTTTTT. Residues: CASSPPMRVDNTGELFF.

Only one count was recorded for this clone. V usage is TRBV30 and J usage is TRBJ2-5; no reliable D call. The germline V gene has CDR1 GTSNPN and CDR2 SVGIG (reference sequence). Trimming removed 0 bases at V and 5 bases at J, with 13 bases between. The CDR3 sequence is 14 residues long. The CDR3 is CAWSVASLGETQYF. The CDR3 region has the DNA TGTGCCTGGAGTGTAGCTAGTCTTGGGGAGACCCAGTACTTC.

The chain is built from TRBV6-1 and TRBJ1-6, with 9 bases lining up with TRBD1. Germline V lookup: CDR1 MNHNS, CDR2 SASEGT. The ends lost 4 bases at V and 9 bases at J; junction bases unmatched: 4. This CDR3 is built from 14 residues. CDR3 DNA sequence: TGTGCCAGCAGTGGGGGACAGGGCGGTTCACCCCTCCACTTT. It specifies CASSGGQGGSPLHF.

This sequence joins TRBV29-1 and TRBJ2-7, with TRBD1 matching over 8 bases. CDR1 and CDR2 (germline): SQVTM, ANQGSEA. V gave up 2 bases and J gave up 2 bases; unmatched junction bases: 2. The CDR3 runs 13 residues. This chain's CDR3 is CSVERDRPYEQYF. DNA for the CDR3: TGCAGCGTTGAACGGGACAGGCCCTACGAGCAGTACTTC.

The chain combines TRBV27 with TRBJ1-5; 7 bases fit TRBD1. Trimming removed 6 bases from V and 6 bases from J; junction bases left unmatched: 2. Per germline, CDR1 MNHEY and CDR2 SMNVEV (reference sequence). The CDR3 totals 12 residues. CDR3 nucleotides: TGTGCCAGCAGGGCAGGGGGTCAGCCCCAGCATTTT. Translating gives CASRAGGQPQHF.

The count of this clone is one. The chain has TRBV27 and TRBJ2-6, with a weak D call TRBD2 (5 bases). CDR1 and CDR2 (germline): MNHEY, SMNVEV (reference sequence). The CDR3 sequence is 13 residues long. V was trimmed by 10 bases and J by 0 bases, leaving 7 bases between them. CDR3 loop: CANLASGANVLTF. CDR3 coding DNA: TGTGCCAACCTAGCCTCTGGGGCCAACGTCCTGACTTTC.

The V and J genes are TRBV27 and TRBJ2-1, with D unresolved. The germline V gene has CDR1 MNHEY and CDR2 SMNVEV (reference sequence). V was cut by 3 bases and J by 0 bases, with 9 bases left in between. The CDR3 spans 15 residues. CDR3 protein: CASSFLVSSYNEQFF. The CDR3 DNA is TGTGCCAGCAGTTTTTTAGTATCCTCCTACAATGAGCAGTTCTTC.

CDR3 sequence: CASSQGSQGSYNEQFF. The CDR3 DNA sequence: TGCGCCAGCAGCCAAGGTTCGCAGGGGTCCTACAATGAGCAGTTCTTC. J is TRBJ2-1 and V is TRBV4-3, with D maybe TRBD1 (6 bases). The V gene lost 1 base and the J gene lost 1 base, with 11 bases spanning the gap. Per the germline V gene, CDR1 is LGHNA and CDR2 is YSLEER. The CDR3 consists of 16 residues.

The chain employs TRBV9 and TRBJ1-2; possible D gene TRBD1, 5 bases. Germline loops: CDR1 SGDLS, CDR2 YYNGEE. Trimming removed 3 bases at V and 7 bases at J, with 16 bases between. This CDR3 has 14 amino acids. Written as DNA, the CDR3 is TGTGCCAGCAGCGGCCCCGGGGGATTATCTGGCTACACCTTC. Protein: CASSGPGGLSGYTF.

This clone came up once. The chain links TRBV15 to TRBJ2-7, with D possibly matching TRBD2 (5 bases). In germline, CDR1 is LNHNV, CDR2 YYDKDF (reference sequence). The CDR3 is made up of 14 amino acids. Trimming took off 0 bases at V and 3 bases at J, with 9 bases between the two ends. The CDR3 spells CATSRDVGDYEQYF. The CDR3 DNA follows: TGTGCCACCAGCAGAGATGTCGGGGACTACGAGCAGTACTTC. The full variable domain, completed using reference TRBV15 and TRBJ2-7, is DAMVIQNPRYQVTQFGKPVTLSCSQTLNHNVMYWYQQKSSQAPKLLFHYYDKDFNNEADTPDNFQSRRPNTSFCFLDIRSPGLGDTAMYLCATSRDVGDYEQYFGPGTRLTVT.

The chain has TRBV14 and TRBJ1-2, with 7 bases that match TRBD1. The CDR3 spans 14 residues. The ends lost 2 bases at V and 4 bases at J; junction bases unmatched: 4. The germline CDR1 and CDR2 sequences are SGHDN and FVKESK. The CDR3 loop is CASSQLDRRYGYTF. The CDR3 coding sequence is TGTGCCAGCAGCCAATTGGACAGGCGCTATGGCTACACCTTC.

The chain employs TRBV10-3 and TRBJ2-1; 9 positions match TRBD2. The CDR3 length is 17 residues. The trim removed 0 bases at V and 9 bases at J, leaving 12 bases unmatched. Germline values: CDR1 ENHRY, CDR2 SYGVKD. The CDR3: CAISESKAGLAISEQFF. CDR3 DNA sequence: TGTGCCATCAGTGAGTCCAAGGCCGGACTAGCGATCAGTGAGCAGTTCTTC.

The chain carries TRBV5-6 and TRBJ2-2; a weak D match, TRBD2 (6 bases). Looked up from germline, CDR1 is SGHDT and CDR2 is YYEEEE. V was trimmed by 5 bases and J by 1 base, leaving 15 bases between them. This CDR3 comprises 16 residues. CDR3 in DNA: TGTGCCAGCAGGCCGGTCCGGCGGGGGAACACCGGGGAGCTGTTTTTT. Translation: CASRPVRRGNTGELFF.

The chain couples TRBV7-2 to TRBJ1-1; D call uncertain. The CDR3 runs to 15 residues. Per the germline V gene, CDR1 is SGHTA and CDR2 is FQGNSA. Trimming pared 9 bases from V and 0 bases from J, leaving 17 bases between. The CDR3 here is CASQRGAIMNTEAFF. CDR3 nucleotide sequence: TGTGCCAGTCAACGGGGAGCTATTATGAACACTGAAGCTTTCTTT.

The chain carries TRBV6-5 and TRBJ2-2, with TRBD1 identical over 7 bases. J lost 0 bases, V lost 4 bases, and 2 bases had no gene match. Per the germline V gene, CDR1 is MNHEY and CDR2 is SVGAGI. There are 15 residues in the CDR3. CDR3 amino acids: CASSSGGTNTGELFF. In nucleotides, the CDR3 is TGTGCCAGCAGTTCAGGGGGTACGAACACCGGGGAGCTGTTTTTT.